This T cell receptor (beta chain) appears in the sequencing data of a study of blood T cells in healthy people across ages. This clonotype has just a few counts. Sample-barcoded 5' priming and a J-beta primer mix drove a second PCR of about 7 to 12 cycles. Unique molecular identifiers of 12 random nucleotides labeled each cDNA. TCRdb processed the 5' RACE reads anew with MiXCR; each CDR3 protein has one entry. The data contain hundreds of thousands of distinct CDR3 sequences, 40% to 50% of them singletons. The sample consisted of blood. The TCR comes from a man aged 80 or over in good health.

The CDR3 loop reads CSARDPRGSYNEQFF. In nucleotides, the CDR3 is TGCAGTGCTAGAGACCCTAGGGGCTCCTACAATGAGCAGTTCTTC. The chain is built from TRBV20-1 and TRBJ2-1; D is possibly TRBD1 (5 bases). Germline V gives CDR1 DFQATT, CDR2 SNEGSKA (reference sequence). There are 15 residues in the CDR3. The V and J ends lost 0 bases and 0 bases respectively, with 9 bases between them.